Listed below are T cell receptor beta chains from one sample, sequenced in a study of OX40 agonist ivuxolimab in advanced cancers. Assay: immunoSEQ multiplex PCR; the TCRdb copy retains only in-frame clones and omits some. The sample has roughly 65,000 clones, 70% to 90% seen once. This sample comprised CD4+ or CD8+ T cells sorted from blood, obtained in a trial of the OX40 agonist ivuxolimab. These receptors all stem from an adult with an advanced solid tumor such as melanoma, head and neck, liver or kidney cancer. Each CDR3 is given with its conserved first and last residue. The D gene is left open where the match is weak. Clone size, where shown, is once, few, many, or a class for clones that have expanded.

v_call	j_call	clone_size	d_call	cdr3_nt	cdr3_aa
TRBV5-1	TRBJ1-4	once	.	TGCGCCAGCAGCACGGGACATCCGACAACTAATGAAAAACTGTTTTTT	CASSTGHPTTNEKLFF
TRBV27	TRBJ1-2	.	.	TGTGCCAGCAGACAGGCGGGTAACTATGGCTACACCTTC	CASRQAGNYGYTF
TRBV5-1	TRBJ2-3	few	TRBD1	TGCGCCAGCAGCTTGGCCGGGACAGGGCTAGATACGCAGTATTTT	CASSLAGTGLDTQYF
TRBV7-2	TRBJ2-7	.	.	TGTGCCAGCAGCTTATCCGGGATCACGCGCTACGAGCAGTACTTC	CASSLSGITRYEQYF
TRBV18	TRBJ1-2	.	.	TGTGCCAGCTCACCACGTGACCCCGCTGACTATGGCTACACCTTC	CASSPRDPADYGYTF
TRBV11-2	TRBJ1-5	few	.	TGTGCCAGCAGCTTAGATCAGGCGGATCAGCCCCAGCATTTT	CASSLDQADQPQHF
TRBV5-7	TRBJ2-1	once	.	TGTGCCAGCAGCTTGAGGCTACTCAATGAGCAGTTCTTC	CASSLRLLNEQFF
TRBV5-4	TRBJ2-1	.	.	TGTGCCAGCAGCTTAGGATTCAGCTCCTACAATGAGCAGTTCTTC	CASSLGFSSYNEQFF
TRBV13	TRBJ1-1	.	.	TGTGCCAGCAGCTCTGTTGGTGGCACTGAAGCTTTCTTT	CASSSVGGTEAFF
TRBV28	TRBJ2-1	.	TRBD2	TGTGCCAGCAGCCCCGTCACTGGGACTAGCGGGAGGCGCCTCTCCTACAATGAGCAGTTCTTC	CASSPVTGTSGRRLSYNEQFF
TRBV2	TRBJ2-2	once	.	TGTGCCAGCAACTACGCGAACACCGGGGAGCTGTTTTTT	CASNYANTGELFF
TRBV6-6	TRBJ2-7	.	.	TGTGCCAGCAGTTACGGGAGTCAAGGTGGCGAGCAGTACTTC	CASSYGSQGGEQYF
TRBV18	TRBJ1-5	.	.	TGTGCCAGCTCACCCATTTCTGGCAATCAGCCCCAGCATTTT	CASSPISGNQPQHF
TRBV7-3	TRBJ2-5	.	.	TGTGCCAGCAGCCAGACTAACCAAGAGACCCAGTACTTC	CASSQTNQETQYF
TRBV20-1	TRBJ2-1	medium-sized	.	TGCAGTGGGGCGTCGGGCGGAGAGCAGTTCTTC	CSGASGGEQFF
TRBV27	TRBJ2-4	.	TRBD1	TGTGCCAGCAGTCCCGCGACCATGCGGCAGGGGGCGCACATTCAGTACTTC	CASSPATMRQGAHIQYF
TRBV6-5	TRBJ2-5	.	TRBD1	TGTGCCAGCAGTTACGGGGGACAGGGGGCCGAGACCCAGTACTTC	CASSYGGQGAETQYF
TRBV19	TRBJ1-6	.	.	TGTGCCAGTAGAGGGGCTAATTCACCCCTCCACTTT	CASRGANSPLHF
TRBV6-1	TRBJ1-2	.	.	TGTGCCAGCAGTGAAGGGCGGAACAGTTATGGCTACACCTTC	CASSEGRNSYGYTF
TRBV29-1	TRBJ2-3	.	.	TGCAGCGTTGAAGATGCGAAGACACGAACGTCAGATACGCAGTATTTT	CSVEDAKTRTSDTQYF
TRBV28	TRBJ2-7	once	.	TGTGCCAGCAGTTCAGGGTTGAGAGAGCGGTACTTC	CASSSGLRERYF
TRBV6-1	TRBJ2-3	.	TRBD2	TGTGCCAGCAATAAAGCCCGGACTAGCGGGGGGAGGGAGGGGTCCACAGATACGCAGTATTTT	CASNKARTSGGREGSTDTQYF
TRBV7-2	TRBJ2-3	.	TRBD2	TGTGCCAGCAGCTTAAGAGCGGGGGAGACAGATACGCAGTATTTT	CASSLRAGETDTQYF
TRBV5-1	TRBJ2-3	.	.	TGCGCCAGCAGCCTCGAACGGCCCCCCCTGTATTTT	CASSLERPPLYF
TRBV18	TRBJ2-7	once	TRBD1	TGTGCCAGCTCCCCAGACAGGGAATACGAGCAGTACTTC	CASSPDREYEQYF
TRBV28	TRBJ2-5	.	.	TGTGCCAGCAGCCCCTCTAAGCCAAAGGAGGAAGAGACCCAGTACTTC	CASSPSKPKEEETQYF
TRBV11-2	TRBJ2-5	once	TRBD1	TGTGCCAGCAGCTTAGCACAGGGGAAGACCCAGTACTTC	CASSLAQGKTQYF
TRBV2	TRBJ1-1	.	.	TGTGCCAGCAGTAATATGGGCCCGAACACTGAAGCTTTCTTT	CASSNMGPNTEAFF
TRBV4-1	TRBJ2-3	.	.	TGCGCCAGCAGCCAAGAAGGGGGACGGCTCAGGCCAGATACGCAGTATTTT	CASSQEGGRLRPDTQYF
TRBV6-1	TRBJ1-4	.	TRBD1	TGTGCCAGCAGTGCCCGGGACAGCGTTAATGAAAAACTGTTTTTT	CASSARDSVNEKLFF
TRBV2	TRBJ1-5	.	TRBD1	TGTGCCAGCAGTGAAGGAGGGGGCAGCAATCAGCCCCAGCATTTT	CASSEGGGSNQPQHF
TRBV11-2	TRBJ2-1	.	TRBD2	TGTGCCAGCGGGATTGGCGGGACTAGATCTGGCGAGCAGTTCTTC	CASGIGGTRSGEQFF
TRBV28	TRBJ1-2	.	.	TGTGCCAGCACCACCGAAGGGGGGCGCGGCTATGGCTACACCTTC	CASTTEGGRGYGYTF
TRBV7-9	TRBJ2-3	.	.	TGTGCCAGCAGCTTCAGTGTCGCAGATACGCAGTATTTT	CASSFSVADTQYF
TRBV10-3	TRBJ1-2	.	TRBD1	TGTGCCATCAGTGCCGGGACAGGGGCCTATGGCTACACCTTC	CAISAGTGAYGYTF